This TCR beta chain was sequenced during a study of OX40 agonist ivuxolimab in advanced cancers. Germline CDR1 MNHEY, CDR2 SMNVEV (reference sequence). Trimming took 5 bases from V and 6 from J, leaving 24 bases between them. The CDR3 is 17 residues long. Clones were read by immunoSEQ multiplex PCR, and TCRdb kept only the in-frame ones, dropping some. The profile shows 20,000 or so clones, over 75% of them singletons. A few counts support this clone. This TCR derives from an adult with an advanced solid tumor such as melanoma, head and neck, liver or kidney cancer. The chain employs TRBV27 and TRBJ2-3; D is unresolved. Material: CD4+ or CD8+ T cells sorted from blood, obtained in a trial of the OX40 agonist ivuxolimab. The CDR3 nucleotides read TGTGCCAGCAGTCCCGTTTTAGTCGGCCCCGCATCGGATACGCAGTATTTT. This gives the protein CASSPVLVGPASDTQYF.